This T cell receptor beta chain emerged from a study of cytomegalovirus exposure and HLA in healthy donors. This clone turned up a few times. What it binds is not known. The PCR employed 60 Vbeta primers together with 13 Jbeta primers. Clones were read by immunoSEQ multiplex PCR, and TCRdb kept only the in-frame ones, dropping some. Counted here are 120,000 or so clones, more than 15% occurring once; the ten biggest clones make up about 2.6%. The CDR3 is 16 residues long. The V gene's germline CDR1 is LGHNA and CDR2 YNFKEQ. Unmatched junction bases numbered 2, after V lost 4 bases and J lost 2 bases. Regarding the study as a whole: At a 0.05 false discovery rate, a later analysis found around 15,000 TCR beta sequences to be associated with HLA alleles. The likely explanation for a cluster of highly shared sequence variants was sequencing artifact.

This chain connects TRBV4-2 to TRBJ2-7; TRBD2 matches 16 bases. The sequenced sample consisted of PBMCs. The sequence derives from a female donor in good health and CMV-seropositive. CDR3 nucleotide sequence: TGTGCCAGCAGCCGAGGGACTAGCGGGAGGGCCTACGAGCAGTACTTC. Translated, it gives CASSRGTSGRAYEQYF.